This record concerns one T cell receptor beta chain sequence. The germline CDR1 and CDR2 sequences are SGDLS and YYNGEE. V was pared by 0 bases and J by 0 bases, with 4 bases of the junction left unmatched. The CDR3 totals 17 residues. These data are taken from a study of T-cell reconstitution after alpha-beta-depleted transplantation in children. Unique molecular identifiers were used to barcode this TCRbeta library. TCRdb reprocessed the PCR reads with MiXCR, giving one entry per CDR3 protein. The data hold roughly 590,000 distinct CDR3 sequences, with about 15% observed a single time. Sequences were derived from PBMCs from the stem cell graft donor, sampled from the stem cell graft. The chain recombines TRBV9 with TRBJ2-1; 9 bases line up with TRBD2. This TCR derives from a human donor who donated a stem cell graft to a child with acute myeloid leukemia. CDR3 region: CASSVASGGFSYNEQFF. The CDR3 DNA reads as TGTGCCAGCAGCGTAGCCAGCGGGGGGTTCTCCTACAATGAGCAGTTCTTC.